This T cell receptor beta chain is from a study of control samples from healthy donors and cancer patients. Method: immunoSEQ multiplex PCR; TCRdb's copy keeps in-frame clones and lacks some. The table records more than 85,000 clones, just over 90% of them present only once. This CDR3 has 14 residues. Germline lookup yields CDR1 KGHSH and CDR2 LQKENI. Trimming removed 3 bases from V and 3 bases from J, with 11 bases in between. The sequenced material came from blood. The gene calls are TRBV18 and TRBJ1-1; weak D call: TRBD1 (6 bases). This receptor was obtained from a woman in her late teens or twenties in good health. The CDR3 DNA reads TGTGCCAGCTCACCCCTGGGACACGACACTGAAGCTTTCTTT. Protein sequence: CASSPLGHDTEAFF. The full variable domain, with the rest looked up from reference TRBV18 and TRBJ1-1, is NAGVMQNPRHLVRRRGQEARLRCSPMKGHSHVYWYRQLPEEGLKFMVYLQKENIIDESGMPKERFSAEFPKEGPSILRIQQVVRGDSAAYFCASSPLGHDTEAFFGQGTRLTVV.